Included here is one T cell receptor beta chain sequence, with context. Its specific antigen is unknown. Within one base of it there is no much larger clone, and no base qualities were kept. The junction carries 12 bases between V and J, which are trimmed by 1 base and 2 bases respectively. Its CDR3 holds 16 amino acids, cysteine through phenylalanine. The CDR3 DNA has 48 bases and is translated from base 1. CDR1 and CDR2 were assigned from the germline V gene as KGHSH and LQKENI. The data derive from a study of control samples from healthy donors and cancer patients (dated by TCRdb to about 2020). The library was built by means of the immunoSEQ multiplex PCR assay. TCRdb retrieved this table from immuneACCESS and kept in-frame rearrangements only. Not all clones are present; in checked studies, unresolved V genes account for under half, and no reason is known for the remainder. The sample records 150,000 to 200,000 clones, around 94% of which are singletons. 14% of the sample is held by the ten biggest clonotypes.

The chain was built from TRBV18 and TRBJ1-5, and the D gene may be TRBD1, 6 bases matching. The sequenced sample consisted of PBMCs. This TCR was recovered from a man aged 60 to 69 with colorectal cancer. CDR3 region: CASSPRGGGGNQPQHF. The DNA reads TGTGCCAGCTCACCACGGGGAGGGGGGGGCAATCAGCCCCAGCATTTT.